One sample yielded the 31 T cell receptor beta chains listed below, sequenced in a study of T cell changes during pregnancy in multiple sclerosis. Method: immunoSEQ multiplex PCR; TCRdb's copy keeps in-frame clones and lacks some. This sample has 70,000 to 80,000 clones, with 75% to 95% found just once. The sequences come from CD4+ T cells from peripheral blood mononuclear cells, collected before pregnancy. The receptors stem from a female donor with multiple sclerosis, enrolled in a pregnancy study.

The chain carries TRBV6-6 and TRBJ2-7; D not resolved. The germline V gene encodes CDR1 MNHNY and CDR2 SVGAGI (reference sequence). V gave up 4 bases and J gave up 3 bases, with 4 bases separating them. CDR3 size: 11 residues. CDR3 region: CASSSYYEQYF. CDR3 DNA: TGTGCCAGCAGTTCCTACTACGAGCAGTACTTC.

The chain recombines TRBV6-4 with TRBJ2-3; 10 positions agree with TRBD2. J was trimmed by 2 bases and V by 4 bases; bases with no gene match: 3. The CDR3 spans 15 residues. Germline-derived CDR1 and CDR2 are MRHNA and SNTAGT. The CDR3 nucleotides read TGTGCCAGCAGTGCCACTAGCGGGACCACAGATACGCAGTATTTT. As protein: CASSATSGTTDTQYF.

The chain uses TRBV6-4 and TRBJ1-1; a possible D gene is TRBD1 (5 bases). The germline CDR1 and CDR2 sequences are MRHNA and SNTAGT. The CDR3 is 13 amino acids. Trimming pared 6 bases from V and 1 base from J, leaving 9 bases between. CDR3 region: CASSTGRNTEAFF. In DNA, the CDR3 is TGTGCCAGCAGCACAGGACGGAACACTGAAGCTTTCTTT.

CDR3 bases: TGCGCCAGCCGCGGGGAGGGTGACGATGAGCAGTTCTTC. As protein: CASRGEGDDEQFF. V and J are TRBV23-1 and TRBJ2-1; 7 bases fit TRBD2. TRBV23-1 is labeled an ORF, and its function is uncertain. Trimming cost V 8 bases and J 8 bases; bases outside gene matches: 9. The CDR3 runs to 13 residues.

The chain carries TRBV5-1 and TRBJ2-3, with D maybe TRBD2 (5 bases). The CDR3 is made up of 14 amino acids. Germline CDR1 and CDR2: SGHRS and YFSETQ. Trimming cost V 1 base and J 4 bases, with 10 bases left between them. CDR3 residues: CASSLSEGSDTQYF. As DNA, the CDR3 is TGCGCCAGCAGCTTGAGTGAGGGTTCAGATACGCAGTATTTT. The complete variable domain, with remaining parts taken from reference TRBV5-1 and TRBJ2-3, reads KAGVTQTPRYLIKTRGQQVTLSCSPISGHRSVSWYQQTPGQGLQFLFEYFSETQRNKGNFPGRFSGRQFSNSRSEMNVSTLELGDSALYLCASSLSEGSDTQYFGPGTRLTVL.

The chain carries TRBV19 and TRBJ1-1; D remains unclear. This CDR3 comprises 15 residues. Trimming took off 7 bases at V and 0 bases at J, with 15 bases between the two ends. Germline V gene lookup returns CDR1 LNHDA and CDR2 SQIVND (reference sequence). The CDR3 DNA reads as TGTGCCAGTACCCCCGGCGGCAACGTGAACACTGAAGCTTTCTTT. Protein product: CASTPGGNVNTEAFF.

This chain links TRBV5-1 with TRBJ2-5, with no clear D. Germline CDR1 is SGHRS and CDR2 is YFSETQ. The CDR3 length is 16 residues. The V and J ends lost 4 bases and 1 base respectively, with 17 bases between them. CDR3 protein: CASSPALSPVQETQYF. In nucleotides, the CDR3 is TGCGCCAGCAGCCCCGCCCTCTCACCAGTCCAAGAGACCCAGTACTTC.

The rearrangement links TRBV7-3 to TRBJ1-3, with 7 bases identical to TRBD1. Germline V gene sequence: CDR1 SGHTA, CDR2 FQGTGA. V lost 0 bases and J lost 4; bases outside the gene matches: 6. The CDR3 runs to 16 residues. The CDR3 sequence: CASSLTAGGSGNTIYF. Written as DNA, the CDR3 is TGTGCCAGCAGCTTAACAGCAGGGGGATCGGGAAACACCATATATTTT.

CDR3 protein: CASSLLPSGSTYEQYF. In DNA, the CDR3 is TGCGCCAGCAGCTTGTTACCTAGCGGGAGTACTTACGAGCAGTACTTC. The chain uses TRBV5-1 and TRBJ2-7; 10 bases are shared with TRBD2. Germline values: CDR1 SGHRS, CDR2 YFSETQ. Trimming at V came to 1 base and at J to 4 bases, leaving 8 bases not matched to a gene. The CDR3 extends over 16 amino acids.

The rearrangement uses TRBV7-2 and TRBJ2-7; TRBD1 matches 10 bases. The germline V gene encodes CDR1 SGHTA and CDR2 FQGNSA. The CDR3 is made up of 13 amino acids. Trimming at V came to 6 bases and at J to 3 bases, leaving 2 bases not matched to a gene. The CDR3 DNA reads TGTGCCAGCAGAAGGACAGGGGGCTACGAGCAGTACTTC. Its translation: CASRRTGGYEQYF. Looking up the rest from reference TRBV7-2 and TRBJ2-7 gives the full variable domain: GAGVSQSPSNKVTEKGKDVELRCDPISGHTALYWYRQSLGQGLEFLIYFQGNSAPDKSGLPSDRFSAERTGGSVSTLTIQRTQQEDSAVYLCASRRTGGYEQYFGPGTRLTVT.

The rearrangement uses TRBV7-8 and TRBJ2-3, with no clear D. The germline CDR1 and CDR2 sequences are SGHVS and FQNEAQ. Deletions cut 5 bases from V and 0 bases from J, with 18 bases between. The CDR3 covers 17 residues. The DNA for the CDR3 is TGTGCCAGCAGCCCGCCCCGGCGGAGCCTTAGCACAGATACGCAGTATTTT. Encoded protein: CASSPPRRSLSTDTQYF.

This sequence joins TRBV30 and TRBJ2-7; 7 nucleotides line up with TRBD1. This CDR3 spans 14 amino acids. Germline CDR1 is GTSNPN and CDR2 is SVGIG (reference sequence). The junction had 7 bases not matched to a gene; V was cut back by 2 bases and J by 3 bases. The CDR3 loop is CAWSIGQGVYEQYF. Written as DNA, the CDR3 is TGTGCCTGGAGTATAGGGCAGGGGGTCTACGAGCAGTACTTC.

The chain combines TRBV5-8 with TRBJ1-1; 7 bases align to TRBD1. Germline CDR1 and CDR2: SGHTS and YDEGEE. The CDR3 length is 15 residues. Unmatched junction bases numbered 11, after V lost 4 bases and J lost 5 bases. The CDR3 region is CASSLKVTGRTEAFF. The CDR3 coding sequence is TGTGCCAGCAGCCTTAAGGTGACAGGGAGGACTGAAGCTTTCTTT. Drawing the rest from reference TRBV5-8 and TRBJ1-1, the complete variable domain is EAGVTQSPTHLIKTRGQQATLRCSPISGHTSVYWYQQALGLGLQFLLWYDEGEERNRGNFPPRFSGRQFPNYSSELNVNALELEDSALYLCASSLKVTGRTEAFFGQGTRLTVV.

The J gene is TRBJ2-7, the V gene TRBV5-1, with D perhaps matching TRBD1 (5 bases). Germline V CDR1 and CDR2: SGHRS, YFSETQ. This CDR3 region has 13 residues. V lost 0 bases and J lost 6, with 10 bases in between. CDR3 in amino acids: CASSLGQGPEQYF. The CDR3 bases are TGCGCCAGCAGCTTGGGGCAGGGCCCCGAGCAGTACTTC.

This chain joins TRBV7-9 and TRBJ2-1; TRBD2 matches at 11 bases. Germline V gene sequence: CDR1 SEHNR, CDR2 FQNEAQ (reference sequence). There are 14 residues in the CDR3. Trimming at V came to 6 bases and at J to 8 bases, leaving 6 bases not matched to a gene. CDR3 bases: TGTGCCAGCAGGGTAGCGGGAGGGGGGGATGAGCAGTTCTTC. Its translation: CASRVAGGGDEQFF. Full variable domain (remainder filled in from reference TRBV7-9 and TRBJ2-1): DTGVSQNPRHKITKRGQNVTFRCDPISEHNRLYWYRQTLGQGPEFLTYFQNEAQLEKSRLLSDRFSAERPKGSFSTLEIQRTEQGDSAMYLCASRVAGGGDEQFFGPGTRLTVL.

This chain connects TRBV4-1 to TRBJ1-1; 8 bases agree with TRBD1. Looked up from germline, CDR1 is MGHRA and CDR2 is YSYEKL. The CDR3 contains 16 residues. The junction had 8 bases not matched to a gene; V was cut back by 0 bases and J by 5 bases. CDR3 region: CASSQESDRGLTEAFF. For the CDR3, the DNA is TGCGCCAGCAGCCAAGAATCAGACAGGGGCCTTACTGAAGCTTTCTTT.

The chain recombines TRBV6-5 with TRBJ1-6; maybe TRBD1 (5 bases). The V and J ends lost 5 bases and 8 bases respectively, with 10 bases between them. This CDR3 is built from 13 residues. Germline V lookup: CDR1 MNHEY, CDR2 SVGAGI. CDR3 coding DNA: TGTGCCAGCAGTCGACAGTTCGATTCACCCCTCCACTTT. It translates to CASSRQFDSPLHF.

This sequence joins TRBV28 and TRBJ1-1; D is possibly TRBD1 (6 bases). Between the trimmed V and J ends, which lost 8 bases and 7 bases, there was a span of 14 bases. The germline V gene has CDR1 MDHEN and CDR2 SYDVKM. This CDR3 is built from 12 residues. CDR3 coding DNA: TGTGCCAGCGGGCCTGGACAGCTTGAAGCTTTCTTT. Translated: CASGPGQLEAFF.

This rearrangement joins TRBV18 to TRBJ1-1; no clear D. The CDR3 covers 14 residues. CDR1 and CDR2 from the germline V gene are KGHSH and LQKENI. V lost 4 bases and J lost 2, with 11 bases in between. The CDR3 bases are TGTGCCAGCTCACTTTCCAGGATTAACACTGAAGCTTTCTTT. Protein product: CASSLSRINTEAFF.

The chain employs TRBV2 and TRBJ1-2, with unresolved D. Germline CDR1 reads SNHLY; CDR2 reads FYNNEI. The length of the CDR3 is 12 residues. V gave up 4 bases and J gave up 0 bases, with 3 bases separating them. The CDR3 coding sequence is TGTGCCAGCAGTGCGTCTAACTATGGCTACACCTTC. This codes for CASSASNYGYTF.

The rearrangement joins TRBV7-8 to TRBJ2-2; possibly TRBD1 for D (5 bases). Germline V gene lookup returns CDR1 SGHVS and CDR2 FQNEAQ. CDR3 length equals 15 residues. With 1 base removed from V and 3 bases from J, the gap between germline ends came to 9 bases. The CDR3 spells CASSLGDRYTGELFF. The CDR3 DNA reads as TGTGCCAGCAGCTTAGGAGACAGATACACCGGGGAGCTGTTTTTT.

The chain has TRBV29-1 and TRBJ2-3, with D maybe TRBD1 (6 bases). V was trimmed by 3 bases and J by 2 bases, leaving 12 bases between them. The CDR3 consists of 14 residues. The germline V gene has CDR1 SQVTM and CDR2 ANQGSEA. The CDR3 bases are TGCAGCGTTGAGTCAGACAGGATCACAGATACGCAGTATTTT. Translating gives CSVESDRITDTQYF.

The count of this clone is one. The chain joins TRBV5-1 to TRBJ2-1; D not certain. There are 13 residues in the CDR3. In germline, CDR1 is SGHRS, CDR2 YFSETQ. Trimming stripped 2 bases from V and 8 bases from J, with 11 bases between. The CDR3 region has the DNA TGCGCCAGCAGCTTTCAGTTCGTGGATGAGCAGTTCTTC. Its translation: CASSFQFVDEQFF.

This CDR3 reads CSVRTTYNEQFF. The CDR3 coding sequence is TGCAGCGTTCGTACAACGTACAATGAGCAGTTCTTC. The chain recombines TRBV29-1 with TRBJ2-1, with D unclear. Germline V gene sequence: CDR1 SQVTM, CDR2 ANQGSEA. The V gene lost 5 bases and the J gene lost 4 bases, with 9 bases spanning the gap. The CDR3 consists of 12 residues.

The chain combines TRBV18 with TRBJ2-5, with TRBD2 identical over 10 bases. The CDR3 runs to 15 residues. Trimming took 3 bases from V and 0 from J; bases not matched to a gene: 1. Germline lookup yields CDR1 KGHSH and CDR2 LQKENI. The CDR3 coding sequence is TGTGCCAGCTCACCTAGCGGGGGGTACCAAGAGACCCAGTACTTC. Its protein product is CASSPSGGYQETQYF.

This chain uses TRBV12-5 with TRBJ1-2, with TRBD1 matching 8 bases. V shed 10 bases, J shed 4 bases, and the junction held 14 bases outside the gene matches. The CDR3 extends over 15 amino acids. Germline CDR1 and CDR2: LGHNT and FRNRAP. The CDR3 DNA reads TGTGCTATTGTCCGCCGAGGACAGGGCAGCTATGGCTACACCTTC. Residues: CAIVRRGQGSYGYTF.

This clone was counted only a few times. The chain carries TRBV30 and TRBJ2-7; tentative D call: TRBD2 (7 bases). Trimming shortened V by 4 bases and J by 7 bases, and 17 bases separated the two germline ends. The CDR3 contains 13 residues. The germline V gene encodes CDR1 GTSNPN and CDR2 SVGIG (reference sequence). As DNA, the CDR3 is TGTGCCTGGACGGGGGGCCCGGCGGCGGAGCAGTACTTC. It yields the protein CAWTGGPAAEQYF.

V gene TRBV6-5 combines with J gene TRBJ1-1; D ambiguous. The CDR3 sequence is 14 residues long. V lost 0 bases and J lost 8, with 13 bases in between. Germline V gene lookup returns CDR1 MNHEY and CDR2 SVGAGI. The CDR3 nucleotides read TGTGCCAGCAGTTACTCGGGCAGGCTCCCCGAAGCTTTCTTT. This codes for CASSYSGRLPEAFF.

The J gene is TRBJ2-6, the V gene TRBV28; D might be TRBD2 (5 bases). V dropped 7 bases and J dropped 2 bases, with 15 bases sitting between them. Germline V gene lookup returns CDR1 MDHEN and CDR2 SYDVKM. The length of the CDR3 is 16 residues. CDR3 in DNA: TGTGCCAGCACCCCACCGGGGTTCACTGGGGCCAACGTCCTGACTTTC. Encoded protein: CASTPPGFTGANVLTF.

This chain uses TRBV7-8 with TRBJ2-6, with 7 bases lining up with TRBD1. Germline V CDR1 and CDR2: SGHVS, FQNEAQ. The CDR3 totals 17 residues. V was clipped by 5 bases and J by 2 bases; unmatched bases: 9. The CDR3 DNA follows: TGTGCCAGCAGCCGACTCAACAGGGGAGCTGGGGCCAACGTCCTGACTTTC. Translated: CASSRLNRGAGANVLTF.

The rearrangement joins TRBV10-3 to TRBJ2-3; the D gene is possibly TRBD2 (6 bases). CDR3 length: 15 residues. Germline values: CDR1 ENHRY, CDR2 SYGVKD. The germline V and J ends were trimmed by 5 bases and 3 bases, with 15 bases remaining between them. The CDR3 nucleotides read TGTGCCATCAGTCAAGGGGAGGAGAATACAGATACGCAGTATTTT. It is translated as CAISQGEENTDTQYF.